This TCR beta chain was recorded in a study of radiotherapy plus CTLA-4 blockade in lung cancer. V was trimmed by 1 base and J by 7 bases, leaving 13 bases between them. Germline CDR1 MNHEY, CDR2 SVGAGI. This CDR3 is 14 amino acids long. The method was immunoSEQ multiplex PCR; TCRdb's version includes in-frame clones alone and lacks a portion of them. The data contain some 48,000 clones, 86% of them seen just once; the ten biggest clones take up about a sixth. The chain has TRBV6-5 and TRBJ1-2, with D uncertain. Material: peripheral blood, obtained from a patient treated with radiotherapy plus ipilimumab. This clonotype was obtained from a human donor with non-small cell lung cancer that progressed on radiotherapy plus ipilimumab. Some clones in this sample may be carry-over from other donors' samples. Here the CDR3 reads CASSYLTSTSGYTF. CDR3 sequence (DNA): TGTGCCAGCAGTTACTTGACATCGACTAGTGGCTACACCTTC.